The rows below give T cell receptor beta chains drawn from one sample of a study of T cells in Graves' hyperthyroidism and ophthalmopathy. TCRdb ran MiXCR on the multiplex PCR reads and lists one entry per CDR3 protein. The sample contains 300,000 to 450,000 distinct CDR3 sequences, approximately 15% of which appear only once. Sequencing used blood. These TCRs come from a woman between 18 and 29 years old with Graves' hyperthyroidism that later progressed to Graves' ophthalmopathy. The conserved cysteine and the conserved F or W are not part of the CDR3 here. A D gene is named only where the DNA matches it firmly.

TRBD2	TRBV20-1	TRBJ2-5	SARRLAGVQETQY
TRBD2	TRBV29-1	TRBJ2-1	SAETSDTESSYNKQF
-	TRBV7-2	TRBJ1-5	ASSLGGLLGNQPQH
-	TRBV4-3	TRBJ2-3	ASSQEWARGTDTQY
TRBD1	TRBV28	TRBJ1-5	ASSFLDRGSNQPQH
-	TRBV9	TRBJ2-3	ASSVAEGFGDDTQY
-	TRBV7-9	TRBJ2-1	ASSLFFGNEQF
-	TRBV4-1	TRBJ1-4	ASSQHETRTNEKLF
-	TRBV20-1	TRBJ2-1	SARVRGRIYNEQF
-	TRBV11-2	TRBJ2-2	ASSLGADGTGELF
-	TRBV2	TRBJ2-1	ASSEIWGSYNEQF
-	TRBV24-1	TRBJ2-1	ATSDPSYSDEQF
TRBD1	TRBV5-1	TRBJ2-2	ASRGTGASGELF
TRBD2	TRBV4-1	TRBJ2-1	ASSPLAGGLLYNEQF
TRBD1	TRBV3-1	TRBJ2-2	ASSQAGQGISTGELF
TRBD1	TRBV11-2	TRBJ2-5	ASSPGQGWETQY
-	TRBV7-9	TRBJ2-1	ASTADLGGYNEQF
-	TRBV5-6	TRBJ2-3	ASSGGTLSTDTQY
TRBD2	TRBV20-1	TRBJ2-3	SALGLAADTQY
-	TRBV19	TRBJ1-1	ASISGGLMNTEAF
TRBD1	TRBV4-1	TRBJ1-5	ASSQTGFQPQH
-	TRBV20-1	TRBJ1-5	SAPTVNQPQH
-	TRBV3-1	TRBJ2-2	ASSHYVANTGELF
TRBD1	TRBV29-1	TRBJ2-3	SVRDRVPDTQY
TRBD2	TRBV7-9	TRBJ2-3	ASSLDGGGGDTQY
-	TRBV2	TRBJ2-2	ASSARIREWDTGELF
-	TRBV4-3	TRBJ1-5	ASSQDGVGQPQH
-	TRBV2	TRBJ1-2	ASSPNQGNYGYT
-	TRBV6-1	TRBJ2-7	ASTPTESYEQY
-	TRBV29-1	TRBJ2-7	SVAGSAPHYEQY
-	TRBV28	TRBJ2-1	ASSFEEYNEQF
-	TRBV3-1	TRBJ2-7	ASSQDSGPQLYEQY
-	TRBV20-1	TRBJ1-1	SATGLIGAF
-	TRBV19	TRBJ2-1	ASSRAGTLGEQF
-	TRBV28	TRBJ2-7	ASSNGGASSYEQY
-	TRBV5-1	TRBJ2-1	ASSPSPSEPDDEQF
TRBD2	TRBV28	TRBJ2-7	ASSFERETYEQY
-	TRBV3-1	TRBJ2-5	ASSPGHADVETQY
TRBD1	TRBV7-9	TRBJ2-7	ASSLVWDSSYEQY
TRBD1	TRBV5-1	TRBJ2-7	ASSRQGVTYEQY
TRBD1	TRBV7-8	TRBJ1-2	ASSLRQGAVSGYT
TRBD2	TRBV24-1	TRBJ2-7	ATSDPTSGESEQY
-	TRBV12-3/TRBV12-4	TRBJ1-2	ASSLENTSRGYT
-	TRBV28	TRBJ2-4	ASSRDYPAKNIQY
-	TRBV10-3	TRBJ1-2	AIRGTRDGYT
-	TRBV6-2/TRBV6-3	TRBJ2-7	ASSSRGDEQY
-	TRBV20-1	TRBJ1-1	SAPRSSAEAF
TRBD1	TRBV20-1	TRBJ2-6	SASGTGTNSGANVLT
TRBD1	TRBV30	TRBJ1-2	ASTRDRGLDYGYT
TRBD1	TRBV29-1	TRBJ1-1	SGKATGATEAF
-	TRBV5-4	TRBJ2-7	ASSWGQGQVEQY
TRBD2	TRBV5-5	TRBJ2-3	ASSLGLGGAGTDTQY
-	TRBV28	TRBJ2-3	ASSSVPTDTQY
-	TRBV3-1	TRBJ2-3	ASSLPGRSTDTQY
TRBD1	TRBV28	TRBJ1-2	ASSTGTGNGYT
TRBD1	TRBV7-9	TRBJ2-1	ASSSGDSYNEQF
-	TRBV10-3	TRBJ1-1	AISEMETEAF
TRBD1	TRBV12-3/TRBV12-4	TRBJ1-5	ASSLAGGGNRSQH